These T cell receptor beta chains were read from a single sample in a study of blood T cell repertoires in COVID-19. The repertoire was sequenced with immunoSEQ multiplex PCR; TCRdb's copy has only in-frame clones and lacks some. Of about 140,000 clones listed, around 84% are singletons. Sequencing was performed on peripheral blood. All receptors derive from a human donor in a cohort sampled during active COVID-19. Each CDR3 is given with its conserved first and last residue. D genes are given only for firm matches. Size values are once, few and many counts, or a class for expanded clones, and some rows have none.

J: TRBJ2-2
length: 15
D: NA
size: NA
V: TRBV25-1
CDR3: CASSISVRGTGELFF
DNA: TGTGCCAGCAGTATAAGCGTCAGGGGAACCGGGGAGCTGTTTTTT

J: TRBJ1-2
length: 13
D: TRBD1
size: NA
V: TRBV5-4
CDR3: CASRTGGLYGYTF
DNA: TGTGCCAGCAGGACAGGGGGCCTCTATGGCTACACCTTC

J: TRBJ1-1
length: 13
D: TRBD1
size: NA
V: TRBV6-5
CDR3: CASSLTGDTEAFF
DNA: TGTGCCAGCAGTCTTACAGGGGATACTGAAGCTTTCTTT

J: TRBJ2-1
length: 13
D: NA
size: NA
V: TRBV3-1/TRBV3-2
CDR3: CASRLVHSGEQFF
DNA: TGTGCCAGCAGACTCGTACACAGTGGTGAGCAGTTCTTC

J: TRBJ1-2
length: 13
D: NA
size: NA
V: TRBV7-9
CDR3: CASSPRGVWGYTF
DNA: TGTGCCAGCAGCCCCAGGGGAGTGTGGGGCTACACCTTC

J: TRBJ2-3
length: 16
D: NA
size: NA
V: TRBV5-4
CDR3: CASSRRAGIRTDTQYF
DNA: TGTGCCAGCAGCCGAAGGGCGGGGATACGGACAGATACGCAGTATTTT

J: TRBJ1-2
length: 16
D: NA
size: NA
V: TRBV4-1
CDR3: CASSPAAGDSNYGYTF
DNA: TGCGCCAGCAGCCCAGCCGCGGGGGACTCTAACTATGGCTACACCTTC

J: TRBJ2-3
length: 17
D: TRBD2
size: NA
V: TRBV14
CDR3: CASSQVVAGAFTDTQYF
DNA: TGTGCCAGCAGCCAAGTTGTTGCGGGAGCGTTTACAGATACGCAGTATTTT

J: TRBJ1-1
length: 16
D: NA
size: NA
V: TRBV29-1
CDR3: CSVEGPDSRLNTEAFF
DNA: TGCAGCGTTGAAGGGCCGGACAGCCGATTGAACACTGAAGCTTTCTTT

J: TRBJ2-2
length: 17
D: TRBD1
size: NA
V: TRBV19
CDR3: CASSPGTGVAWTGELFF
DNA: TGTGCCAGTAGTCCAGGGACAGGGGTTGCATGGACCGGGGAGCTGTTTTTT

J: TRBJ1-3
length: 15
D: TRBD1
size: NA
V: TRBV2
CDR3: CASSDRDQTGNTIYF
DNA: TGTGCCAGCAGCGACAGGGACCAAACGGGAAACACCATATATTTT

J: TRBJ1-6
length: 15
D: TRBD1
size: NA
V: TRBV7-3
CDR3: CASSERQGRNSPLHF
DNA: TGTGCCAGCAGCGAAAGACAGGGACGAAATTCACCCCTCCACTTT

J: TRBJ2-1
length: 17
D: TRBD1
size: NA
V: TRBV7-8
CDR3: CASSLARTGDSGNEQFF
DNA: TGTGCCAGCAGCTTAGCGCGGACAGGGGATTCTGGCAATGAGCAGTTCTTC

J: TRBJ1-5
length: 15
D: NA
size: NA
V: TRBV15
CDR3: CATSENRIGNQPQHF
DNA: TGTGCCACCAGCGAGAACAGAATTGGCAATCAGCCCCAGCATTTT

J: TRBJ1-5
length: 16
D: TRBD1
size: NA
V: TRBV19
CDR3: CASSSPGTGGNQPQHF
DNA: TGTGCCAGTAGTAGCCCAGGGACAGGGGGCAATCAGCCCCAGCATTTT

J: TRBJ1-1
length: 13
D: NA
size: NA
V: TRBV5-6
CDR3: CASSFGGLTEAFF
DNA: TGTGCCAGCAGCTTCGGCGGGCTAACTGAAGCTTTCTTT

J: TRBJ1-2
length: 12
D: NA
size: once
V: TRBV6-6
CDR3: CASSAPPGGYTF
DNA: TGTGCCAGCAGTGCGCCCCCGGGTGGCTACACCTTC

J: TRBJ2-7
length: 14
D: TRBD1
size: NA
V: TRBV9
CDR3: CASSARTGSYEQYF
DNA: TGTGCCAGCAGCGCCCGGACAGGGAGCTACGAGCAGTACTTC

J: TRBJ2-1
length: 17
D: TRBD2
size: NA
V: TRBV7-9
CDR3: CASSSPLAGGLGNEQFF
DNA: TGTGCCAGCAGCTCCCCGCTGGCGGGAGGGCTGGGGAATGAGCAGTTCTTC

J: TRBJ1-1
length: 13
D: NA
size: NA
V: TRBV28
CDR3: CASIRQTNTEAFF
DNA: TGTGCCAGCATCAGACAGACGAACACTGAAGCTTTCTTT

J: TRBJ2-1
length: 15
D: TRBD1
size: NA
V: TRBV5-1
CDR3: CASSLAETGSDEQFF
DNA: TGCGCCAGCAGCTTGGCCGAGACAGGGTCGGATGAGCAGTTCTTC

J: TRBJ2-4
length: 15
D: TRBD1
size: NA
V: TRBV19
CDR3: CASSTRDSYKNIQYF
DNA: TGTGCCAGTAGTACCCGGGACAGCTACAAAAACATTCAGTACTTC

J: TRBJ2-4
length: 18
D: TRBD2
size: NA
V: TRBV7-2
CDR3: CASSSGLAGVGAKNIQYF
DNA: TGTGCCAGCAGCTCGGGACTAGCGGGAGTCGGAGCCAAAAACATTCAGTACTTC

J: TRBJ1-4
length: 12
D: TRBD1
size: NA
V: TRBV2
CDR3: CASGQGSEKLFF
DNA: TGTGCCAGCGGACAGGGGAGTGAAAAACTGTTTTTT

J: TRBJ1-2
length: 13
D: NA
size: NA
V: TRBV2
CDR3: CASSSDTFGGYTF
DNA: TGTGCCAGCAGTTCGGACACATTTGGGGGCTACACCTTC

J: TRBJ2-1
length: 14
D: NA
size: NA
V: TRBV25-1
CDR3: CASSEPRGLGEQFF
DNA: TGTGCCAGCAGTGAACCCCGCGGACTGGGGGAGCAGTTCTTC

J: TRBJ2-3
length: 12
D: NA
size: NA
V: TRBV3-1/TRBV3-2
CDR3: CASSPHTDTQYF
DNA: TGTGCCAGCAGCCCACACACAGATACGCAGTATTTT

J: TRBJ1-2
length: 13
D: NA
size: once
V: TRBV15
CDR3: CATSRGGLVGYTF
DNA: TGTGCCACCAGCAGAGGGGGCCTAGTCGGCTACACCTTC

J: TRBJ1-5
length: 16
D: TRBD1
size: NA
V: TRBV19
CDR3: CASSSYRGYSNQPQHF
DNA: TGTGCCAGTAGTAGTTACAGGGGATATAGCAATCAGCCCCAGCATTTT

J: TRBJ2-2
length: 15
D: NA
size: NA
V: TRBV13
CDR3: CASSPRGGNTGELFF
DNA: TGTGCCAGCAGCCCTAGAGGGGGGAACACCGGGGAGCTGTTTTTT

J: TRBJ2-7
length: 15
D: TRBD1
size: NA
V: TRBV28
CDR3: CASSRTGQGVYEQYF
DNA: TGTGCCAGCAGTAGAACTGGACAGGGGGTCTACGAGCAGTACTTC

J: TRBJ2-7
length: 11
D: NA
size: few
V: TRBV20-1
CDR3: CSASNRYEQYF
DNA: TGCAGTGCTAGTAATCGGTACGAGCAGTACTTC

J: TRBJ2-7
length: 14
D: NA
size: NA
V: TRBV7-8
CDR3: CASSLAGRLEEQYF
DNA: TGTGCCAGCAGCTTAGCCGGGAGACTAGAAGAGCAGTACTTC

J: TRBJ1-5
length: 15
D: TRBD1
size: NA
V: TRBV27
CDR3: CASSQTGPRYQPQHF
DNA: TGTGCCAGCAGCCAGACAGGGCCGAGGTATCAGCCCCAGCATTTT

J: TRBJ2-3
length: 16
D: NA
size: NA
V: TRBV28
CDR3: CASSSHSRSWTDTQYF
DNA: TGTGCCAGCAGTTCCCATTCAAGGAGCTGGACAGATACGCAGTATTTT

J: TRBJ2-1
length: 18
D: TRBD2
size: few
V: TRBV6-4
CDR3: CASSDSILAGTSYNEQFF
DNA: TGTGCCAGCAGTGACTCCATTCTAGCGGGAACATCCTACAATGAGCAGTTCTTC

J: TRBJ2-3
length: 14
D: NA
size: NA
V: TRBV2
CDR3: CASSDSSGRDTQYF
DNA: TGTGCCAGCAGTGACTCCAGCGGTCGGGATACGCAGTATTTT

J: TRBJ2-1
length: 18
D: TRBD2
size: NA
V: TRBV7-6
CDR3: CASSPPGSGIPSYNEQFF
DNA: TGTGCCAGCAGCCCCCCTGGGAGCGGGATCCCCTCCTACAATGAGCAGTTCTTC

J: TRBJ2-1
length: 13
D: TRBD1
size: NA
V: TRBV19
CDR3: CASQGASYNEQFF
DNA: TGTGCCAGCCAGGGGGCCTCCTACAATGAGCAGTTCTTC

J: TRBJ1-2
length: 16
D: NA
size: NA
V: TRBV4-1
CDR3: CASSPRGQTSNYGYTF
DNA: TGCGCCAGCAGCCCCCGAGGGCAGACCTCTAACTATGGCTACACCTTC

J: TRBJ2-1
length: 16
D: TRBD2
size: NA
V: TRBV5-1
CDR3: CASRSGLAGGPGEQFF
DNA: TGCGCCAGCAGATCGGGACTAGCGGGAGGGCCGGGTGAGCAGTTCTTC

J: TRBJ2-2
length: 13
D: NA
size: few
V: TRBV28
CDR3: CASSSGEAGELFF
DNA: TGTGCCAGCTCCTCAGGGGAAGCCGGGGAGCTGTTTTTT

J: TRBJ1-5
length: 14
D: NA
size: NA
V: TRBV30
CDR3: CAWSIYLSNQPQHF
DNA: TGTGCCTGGAGTATCTACCTTAGCAATCAGCCCCAGCATTTT